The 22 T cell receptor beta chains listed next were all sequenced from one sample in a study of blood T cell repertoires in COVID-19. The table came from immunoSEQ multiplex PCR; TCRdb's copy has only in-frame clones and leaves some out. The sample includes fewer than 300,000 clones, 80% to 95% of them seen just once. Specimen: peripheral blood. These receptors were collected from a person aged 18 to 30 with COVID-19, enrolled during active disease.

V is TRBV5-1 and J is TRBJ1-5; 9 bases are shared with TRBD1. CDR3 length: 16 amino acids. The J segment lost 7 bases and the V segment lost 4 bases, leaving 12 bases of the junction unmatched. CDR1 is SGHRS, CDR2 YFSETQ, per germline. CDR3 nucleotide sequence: TGCGCCAGCAGCATTCCACCGGGACAGGGTGCCCAGCCCCAGCATTTT. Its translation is CASSIPPGQGAQPQHF.

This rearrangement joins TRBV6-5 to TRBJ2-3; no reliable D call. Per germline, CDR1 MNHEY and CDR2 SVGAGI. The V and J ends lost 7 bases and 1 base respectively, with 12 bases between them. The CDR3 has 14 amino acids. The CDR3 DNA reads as TGTGCCAGCAAGATCATACGGGGCACAGATACGCAGTATTTT. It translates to CASKIIRGTDTQYF.

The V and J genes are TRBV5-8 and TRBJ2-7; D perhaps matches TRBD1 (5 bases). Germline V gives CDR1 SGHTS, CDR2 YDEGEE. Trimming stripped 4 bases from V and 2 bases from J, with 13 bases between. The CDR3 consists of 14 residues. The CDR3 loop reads CASSIRQYAYEQYF. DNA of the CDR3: TGTGCCAGCAGCATACGACAGTACGCCTACGAGCAGTACTTC.

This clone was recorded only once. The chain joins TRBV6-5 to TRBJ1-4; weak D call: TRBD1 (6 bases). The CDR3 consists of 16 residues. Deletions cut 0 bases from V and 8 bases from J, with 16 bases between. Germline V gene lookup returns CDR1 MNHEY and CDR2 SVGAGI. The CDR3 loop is CASSYSSQGIGEKLFF. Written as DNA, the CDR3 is TGTGCCAGCAGTTACTCGAGCCAGGGGATTGGGGAAAAACTGTTTTTT.

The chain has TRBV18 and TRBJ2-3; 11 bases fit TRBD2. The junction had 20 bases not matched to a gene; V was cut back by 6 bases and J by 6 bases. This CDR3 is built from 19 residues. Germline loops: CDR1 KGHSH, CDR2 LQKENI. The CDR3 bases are TGTGCCAGCTCCGCCCAACAGCTGACTAGCGGGAACAACCGGGATACGCAGTATTTT. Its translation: CASSAQQLTSGNNRDTQYF.

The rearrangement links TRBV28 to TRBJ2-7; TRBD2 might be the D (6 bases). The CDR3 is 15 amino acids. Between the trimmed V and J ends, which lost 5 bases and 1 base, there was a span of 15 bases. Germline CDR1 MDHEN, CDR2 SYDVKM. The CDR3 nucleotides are TGTGCCAGCAGTGGGGGAGGCGGTTATTCCTACGAGCAGTACTTC. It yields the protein CASSGGGGYSYEQYF.

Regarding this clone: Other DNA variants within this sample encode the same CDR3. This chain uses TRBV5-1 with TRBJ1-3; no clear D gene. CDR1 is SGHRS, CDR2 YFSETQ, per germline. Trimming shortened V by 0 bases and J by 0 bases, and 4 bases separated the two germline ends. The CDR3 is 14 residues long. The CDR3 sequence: CASSLDNSGNTIYF. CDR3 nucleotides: TGCGCCAGCAGCTTGGACAACTCTGGAAACACCATATATTTT.

The CDR3 loop is CASSFGLAVEQFF. The CDR3 DNA follows: TGTGCCAGCAGTTTCGGACTAGCAGTTGAGCAGTTCTTC. V usage is TRBV6-2 or TRBV6-3 and J usage is TRBJ2-1; 8 bases line up with TRBD2. After removal of 4 bases from V and 9 bases from J, the junction contained 5 bases not matched to a gene. CDR1 and CDR2 (germline): MNHEY, SVGEGT. The CDR3 runs 13 residues.

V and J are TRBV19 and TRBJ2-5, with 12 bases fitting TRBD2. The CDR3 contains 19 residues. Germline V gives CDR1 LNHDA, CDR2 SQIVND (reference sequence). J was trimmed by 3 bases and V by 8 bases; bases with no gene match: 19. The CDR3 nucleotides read TGTGCCAGTGCACCCTTGAGAGCAGGTGCTAGCGGGAGGGAAGAGACCCAGTACTTC. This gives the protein CASAPLRAGASGREETQYF.

CDR3 nucleotides: TGTGCCAGCAGCTCGCTAGCGGGAGCAAACAATGAGCAGTTCTTC. Its protein is CASSSLAGANNEQFF. The V gene is TRBV7-6, the J gene TRBJ2-1, with 10 bases identical to TRBD2. Germline V gene data show CDR1 as SGHVS and CDR2 as FNYEAQ. The CDR3 has 15 residues. Trimming cost V 4 bases and J 5 bases; bases outside gene matches: 5.

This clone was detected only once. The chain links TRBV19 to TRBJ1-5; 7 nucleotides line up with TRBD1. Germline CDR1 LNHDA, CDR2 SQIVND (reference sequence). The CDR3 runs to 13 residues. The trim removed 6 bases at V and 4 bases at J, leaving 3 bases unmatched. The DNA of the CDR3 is TGTGCCAGTAGCGGGACAGAAAATCAGCCCCAGCATTTT. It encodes CASSGTENQPQHF. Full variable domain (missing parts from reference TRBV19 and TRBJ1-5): DGGITQSPKYLFRKEGQNVTLSCEQNLNHDAMYWYRQDPGQGLRLIYYSQIVNDFQKGDIAEGYSVSREKKESFPLTVTSAQKNPTAFYLCASSGTENQPQHFGDGTRLSIL.

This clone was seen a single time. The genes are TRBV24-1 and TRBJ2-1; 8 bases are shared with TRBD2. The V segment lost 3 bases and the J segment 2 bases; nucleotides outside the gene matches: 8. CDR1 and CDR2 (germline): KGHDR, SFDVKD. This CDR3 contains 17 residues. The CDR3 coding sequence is TGTGCCACCAGTGATCCCACTAGCGGTTCGACCTACAATGAGCAGTTCTTC. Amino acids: CATSDPTSGSTYNEQFF.

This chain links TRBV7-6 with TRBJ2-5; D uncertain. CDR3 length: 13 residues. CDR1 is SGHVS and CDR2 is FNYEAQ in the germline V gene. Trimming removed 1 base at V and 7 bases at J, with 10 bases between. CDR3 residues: CASSLDGEGTQYF. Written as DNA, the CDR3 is TGTGCCAGCAGCTTAGACGGAGAAGGGACCCAGTACTTC.

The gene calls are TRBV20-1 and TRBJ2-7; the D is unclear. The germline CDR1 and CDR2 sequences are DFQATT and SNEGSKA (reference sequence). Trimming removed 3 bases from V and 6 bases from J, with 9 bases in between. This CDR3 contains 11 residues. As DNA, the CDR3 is TGCAGTGCTAGCCCCCTAGGCGAGCAGTACTTC. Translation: CSASPLGEQYF.

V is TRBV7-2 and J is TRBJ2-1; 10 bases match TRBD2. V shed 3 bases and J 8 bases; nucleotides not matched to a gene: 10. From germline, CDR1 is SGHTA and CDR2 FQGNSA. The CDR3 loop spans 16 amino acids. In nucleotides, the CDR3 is TGTGCCAGCAGCTTGGTTGGGTCTAGCGGGAGTGATGAGCAGTTCTTC. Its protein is CASSLVGSSGSDEQFF.

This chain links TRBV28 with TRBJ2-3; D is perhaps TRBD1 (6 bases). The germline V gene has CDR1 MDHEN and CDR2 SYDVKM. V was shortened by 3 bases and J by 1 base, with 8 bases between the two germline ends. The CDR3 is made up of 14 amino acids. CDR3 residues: CASSFRQGTDTQYF. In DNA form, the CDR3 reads TGTGCCAGCAGTTTCAGACAGGGCACAGATACGCAGTATTTT.

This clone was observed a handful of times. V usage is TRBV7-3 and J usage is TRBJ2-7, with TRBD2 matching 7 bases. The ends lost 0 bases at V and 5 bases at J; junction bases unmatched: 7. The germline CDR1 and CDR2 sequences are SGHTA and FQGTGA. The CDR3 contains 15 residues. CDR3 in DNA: TGTGCCAGCAGCTTAACGGCCGGACTAGTCCACGAGCAGTACTTC. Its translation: CASSLTAGLVHEQYF.

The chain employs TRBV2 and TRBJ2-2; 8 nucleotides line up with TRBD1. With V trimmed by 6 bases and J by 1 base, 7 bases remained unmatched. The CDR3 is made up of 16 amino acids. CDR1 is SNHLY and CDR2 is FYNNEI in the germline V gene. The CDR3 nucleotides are TGTGCCAGCAGAATTCCCAGGGGGCAGAACACCGGGGAGCTGTTTTTT. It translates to CASRIPRGQNTGELFF.

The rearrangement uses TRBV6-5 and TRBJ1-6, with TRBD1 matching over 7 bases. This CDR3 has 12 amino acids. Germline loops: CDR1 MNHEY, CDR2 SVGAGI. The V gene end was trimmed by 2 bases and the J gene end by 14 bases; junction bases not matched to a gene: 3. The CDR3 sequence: CASSYEGASLHF. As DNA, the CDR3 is TGTGCCAGCAGTTACGAGGGGGCGTCCCTCCACTTT.

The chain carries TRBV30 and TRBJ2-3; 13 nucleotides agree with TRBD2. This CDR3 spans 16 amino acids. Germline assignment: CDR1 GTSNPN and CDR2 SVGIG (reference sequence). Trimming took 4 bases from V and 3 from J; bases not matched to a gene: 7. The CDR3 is CAWTPGLAGVTDTQYF. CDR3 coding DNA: TGTGCCTGGACCCCAGGACTAGCGGGAGTGACAGATACGCAGTATTTT.

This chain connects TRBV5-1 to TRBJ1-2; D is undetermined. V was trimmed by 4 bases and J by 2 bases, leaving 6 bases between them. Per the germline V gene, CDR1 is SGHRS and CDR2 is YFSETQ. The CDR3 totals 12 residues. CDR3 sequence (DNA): TGCGCCAGCAGCCCCCAGAACTATGGCTACACCTTC. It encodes CASSPQNYGYTF.

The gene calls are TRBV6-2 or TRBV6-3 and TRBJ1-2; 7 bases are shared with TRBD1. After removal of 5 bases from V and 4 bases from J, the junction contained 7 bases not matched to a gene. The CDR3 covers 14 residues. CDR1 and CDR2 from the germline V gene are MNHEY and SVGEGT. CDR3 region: CASSLQGDLYGYTF. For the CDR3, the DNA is TGTGCCAGCAGTCTTCAGGGGGACCTCTATGGCTACACCTTC.